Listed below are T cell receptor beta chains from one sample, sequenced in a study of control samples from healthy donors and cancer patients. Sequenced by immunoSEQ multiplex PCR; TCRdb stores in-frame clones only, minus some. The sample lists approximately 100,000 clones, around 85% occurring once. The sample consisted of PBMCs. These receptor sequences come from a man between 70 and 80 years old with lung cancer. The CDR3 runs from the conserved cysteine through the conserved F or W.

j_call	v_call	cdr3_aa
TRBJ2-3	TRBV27	CASSQAGAVTDTQYF
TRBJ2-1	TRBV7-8	CASSLALLAGGPSEQFF
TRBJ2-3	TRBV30	CAWSATPWDTQYF
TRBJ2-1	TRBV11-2	CASSLVGGTYNEQFF
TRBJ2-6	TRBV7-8	CASSLLYGGAGANVLTF
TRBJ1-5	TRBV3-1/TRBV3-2	CASSQAANQPQHF
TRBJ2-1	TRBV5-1	CASSWGTDNEQFF
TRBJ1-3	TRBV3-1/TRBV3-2	CASSQHSGNTIYF
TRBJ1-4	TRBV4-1	CASSQNPEKLFF
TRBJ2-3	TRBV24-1	CATSDLGTGTQYF
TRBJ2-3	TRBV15	CATSRGGQTDTQYF
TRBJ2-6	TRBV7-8	CASSLVPGRSGANVLTF
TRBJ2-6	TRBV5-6	CASSLGHLSGANVLTF
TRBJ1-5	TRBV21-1	CASSKGGSYSNQPQHF
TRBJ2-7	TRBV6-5	CASSYHGQGSYEQYF
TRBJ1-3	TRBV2	CASIRSGLSSGNTIYF
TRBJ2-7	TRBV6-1	CASSEVFEQGGRSEQYF
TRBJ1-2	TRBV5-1	CASSVGARGYTF
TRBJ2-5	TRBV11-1	CASSRGQETQYF
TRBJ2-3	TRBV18	CASSPRVDSTDTQYF
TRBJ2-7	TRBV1	CTSSSRTSSYEQYF
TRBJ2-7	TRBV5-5	CASSGTLAGAPYEQYF
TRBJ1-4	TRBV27	CASSLVLPTGPREKLFF
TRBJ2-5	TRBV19	CASSIGKTQYF
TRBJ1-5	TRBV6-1	CASSEAGQGVSQPQHF
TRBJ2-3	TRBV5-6	CASSLALASTDTQYF